This passage covers 15 T cell receptor beta chains from one sample sequenced in a study of blood T cell repertoires in COVID-19. Produced via immunoSEQ multiplex PCR; TCRdb's table is partial and in-frame only. The sample has about 210,000 clones, approximately 81% seen once; the top ten hold 15% to 20%. The sample was PBMCs or T cells enriched from blood (not recorded which). The receptors were sampled from a man in his forties who had recovered from COVID-19.

This chain connects TRBV25-1 to TRBJ1-1; D not certain. CDR1 MGHDK and CDR2 SYGVNS come from the germline V gene. The CDR3 runs to 15 residues. V gave up 6 bases and J gave up 0 bases, with 14 bases separating them. CDR3 sequence: CASRSAASLNTEAFF. CDR3 sequence (DNA): TGTGCCAGCAGGTCCGCCGCGTCCCTGAACACTGAAGCTTTCTTT.

The chain combines TRBV6-2 or TRBV6-3 with TRBJ2-7; maybe TRBD1 (5 bases). Per the germline V gene, CDR1 is MNHEY and CDR2 is SVGEGT. There are 19 residues in the CDR3. V was shortened by 0 bases and J by 2 bases, with 23 bases between the two germline ends. This CDR3 reads CASSYSSWKGRPKAYEQYF. CDR3 nucleotide sequence: TGTGCCAGCAGTTACTCGAGTTGGAAGGGGCGACCTAAAGCCTACGAGCAGTACTTC.

The chain employs TRBV5-1 and TRBJ1-6, with D possibly being TRBD1 (6 bases). Trimming pared 0 bases from V and 9 bases from J, leaving 16 bases between. The CDR3 has 16 residues. Per germline, CDR1 SGHRS and CDR2 YFSETQ. CDR3 sequence: CASSLVGGALFSPLHF. DNA for the CDR3: TGCGCCAGCAGCTTGGTAGGGGGGGCACTTTTTTCACCCCTCCACTTT.

This sequence joins TRBV12-3 or TRBV12-4 and TRBJ1-4; maybe TRBD1 (5 bases). The V and J ends lost 4 bases and 11 bases respectively, with 14 bases between them. CDR3 length: 13 residues. For the CDR3, the DNA is TGTGCCAGCAGTTCAGGGCAGGGAGGGAAACTGTTTTTT. It encodes CASSSGQGGKLFF.

This rearrangement joins TRBV10-3 to TRBJ2-6; TRBD1 matches at 8 bases. Germline-derived CDR1 and CDR2 are ENHRY and SYGVKD. This CDR3 has 18 residues. The V gene end was trimmed by 3 bases and the J gene end by 0 bases; junction bases not matched to a gene: 7. The CDR3 loop is CAISDRAGGNSGANVLTF. CDR3 DNA: TGTGCCATCAGTGACCGGGCAGGGGGCAACTCTGGGGCCAACGTCCTGACTTTC.

The chain links TRBV5-1 to TRBJ1-6; TRBD1 matches 7 bases. V shed 0 bases and J 7 bases; nucleotides not matched to a gene: 4. Looked up from germline, CDR1 is SGHRS and CDR2 is YFSETQ. CDR3 length: 15 amino acids. The CDR3 region has the DNA TGCGCCAGCAGCTTGGCCGACAGGGAGAATTCACCCCTCCACTTT. This translates into CASSLADRENSPLHF.

This clone came up a few times. V gene TRBV4-2 combines with J gene TRBJ1-2; 7 nucleotides match TRBD1. The germline CDR1 and CDR2 sequences are LGHNA and YNFKEQ. V was clipped by 2 bases and J by 8 bases; unmatched bases: 8. The CDR3 consists of 14 residues. The DNA for the CDR3 is TGTGCCAGCAGCCAAAACGAGGGGGCGCGGGGCTACACCTTC. Amino acid sequence: CASSQNEGARGYTF.

Notes on this clone: Other DNA sequences in the same sample also yield this CDR3. J is TRBJ1-5 and V is TRBV28, with D tentatively TRBD1 (6 bases). Trimming took off 2 bases at V and 6 bases at J, with 14 bases between the two ends. Germline V gene sequence: CDR1 MDHEN, CDR2 SYDVKM. The CDR3 runs 15 residues. The CDR3 DNA is TGTGCCAGCAGTTTAGGGCAGGGGTTCCGTCAGCCCCAGCATTTT. Translating gives CASSLGQGFRQPQHF. The full variable domain, in which reference TRBV28 and TRBJ1-5 provide the parts outside the CDR3, is DVKVTQSSRYLVKRTGEKVFLECVQDMDHENMFWYRQDPGLGLRLIYFSYDVKMKEKGDIPEGYSVSREKKERFSLILESASTNQTSMYLCASSLGQGFRQPQHFGDGTRLSIL.

The rearrangement links TRBV30 to TRBJ2-7; 8 nucleotides line up with TRBD2. The CDR3 spans 14 residues. Germline-derived CDR1 and CDR2 are GTSNPN and SVGIG (reference sequence). Trimming cost V 3 bases and J 4 bases; bases outside gene matches: 8. CDR3 protein: CAWSGPAGVYEQYF. As DNA, the CDR3 is TGTGCCTGGAGCGGTCCAGCGGGAGTATACGAGCAGTACTTC.

This clone occurred a few times. The chain recombines TRBV24-1 with TRBJ1-2; the match to TRBD1 covers 9 bases. The CDR3 spans 11 residues. Germline V gives CDR1 KGHDR, CDR2 SFDVKD. The V segment lost 11 bases and the J segment 8 bases; nucleotides outside the gene matches: 5. The CDR3: CAIGTGQGYTF. As DNA, the CDR3 is TGTGCCATTGGGACAGGGCAAGGCTACACCTTC.

A remark on this clone: An end of the junction differs from the germline gene, which may be a read error. This chain uses TRBV7-7 with TRBJ2-7; perhaps TRBD1 as D (6 bases). Germline values: CDR1 SSHAT, CDR2 FNYEAQ (reference sequence). This CDR3 comprises 15 residues. The CDR3 DNA reads as TGTGCTAGCAGCTTAGGGGACACCAGCTCCTACGAGCAGTACTTC. This encodes CASSLGDTSSYEQYF.

V gene TRBV5-4 combines with J gene TRBJ1-2; D might be TRBD1 (5 bases). This CDR3 has 14 residues. Trimming took off 6 bases at V and 0 bases at J, with 12 bases between the two ends. The germline V gene encodes CDR1 SGHNT and CDR2 YYREEE (reference sequence). The CDR3 reads CASTTQGANYGYTF. In DNA form, the CDR3 reads TGTGCCAGCACCACCCAGGGCGCTAACTATGGCTACACCTTC.

Written as DNA, the CDR3 is TGTGCCAGCAGCCCCCTCGACAGAGCCTACGAGCAGTACTTC. Its protein product is CASSPLDRAYEQYF. This chain links TRBV9 with TRBJ2-7; a possible D gene is TRBD1 (5 bases). The CDR3 has 14 amino acids. V gave up 4 bases and J gave up 2 bases, with 13 bases separating them. Germline assignment: CDR1 SGDLS and CDR2 YYNGEE.

The CDR3 sequence: CASSFSYVDTQYF. DNA for the CDR3: TGTGCCAGCAGTTTTTCCTATGTAGATACGCAGTATTTT. V usage is TRBV12-3 or TRBV12-4 and J usage is TRBJ2-3; D is undetermined. The CDR3 sequence is 13 residues long. The germline V and J ends were trimmed by 3 bases and 5 bases, with 9 bases remaining between them.

The J gene is TRBJ2-1, the V gene TRBV27, with TRBD1 identical over 7 bases. V gave up 3 bases and J gave up 15 bases; unmatched junction bases: 8. In germline, CDR1 is MNHEY, CDR2 SMNVEV (reference sequence). This CDR3 has 12 residues. The CDR3 is CASSFPQGRSFF. In DNA form, the CDR3 reads TGTGCCAGCAGTTTCCCACAGGGGAGATCGTTCTTC.